This entry features one TCR beta chain sequence. Its antigen is still unknown. Base qualities are not provided; no much larger clone lies one nucleotide away. In total, approximately 690 healthy bone marrow donors made up the cohort. Cohort members were all nominally healthy when sampled, although unrecorded immune exposures were likely present. The donor was CMV seropositive and belonged to the group of over 250 seropositive cohort members. Each donor provided a peripheral blood sample, and peripheral blood mononuclear cells were used for TCR beta sequencing. Genomic DNA was extracted from the blood cell samples with the Qiagen DNeasy Blood Extraction Kit. This sample was included in a study of cytomegalovirus exposure and HLA in healthy donors (dated by TCRdb to 2016 to 2017). For context, the study as a whole: In an earlier analysis of approximately 640 of the donors, roughly 300 Gb of sequence data and just under 120 million unique TCR beta sequences from about 180 million T cells were reported. An early release covering about 600 HLA-typed donors comprised about 310 gigabases of sequencing data and roughly 86 million unique TCR sequences. The genetic ancestry cluster associated with self-reported Caucasian donors included about 84% of the roughly 390 genotyped donors. The aim of the study was to test whether cataloging public T cell receptors could identify signatures of past pathogen exposure. Using immunosequencing, the study profiled T cell repertoires from fewer than 850 subjects and related those repertoires to cytomegalovirus serostatus. Besides the first cohort of more than 650 subjects, a separate validation cohort made up of over a hundred different subjects was used. To predict cytomegalovirus infection status, the study brought together high-throughput TCR immunosequencing, statistical association of individual TCRs with disease status, and machine learning. A later analysis re-analyzed previously published TCR beta repertoires from 600 to 850 donors and added high-resolution HLA genotyping to study TCR occurrence patterns. In the later analysis, no new phenotypic data were used to find candidate immune exposures; instead, reliance was placed on TCR beta sequences and their occurrence across donors. An earlier analysis of some 500 of the donors applied high-throughput TCR beta sequencing to assess whether each TCR beta V gene segment acted as functional or pseudogenic. Donor age, sex, ethnicity and CMV serostatus were collected together with the repertoire data. A later genetic analysis used genome-wide SNP genotypes for about three fifths of the roughly 700 donors, treating that subset as a discovery cohort. All discovery cohort repertoires had been generated on a single sequencing platform. Class I and class II HLA loci were covered by the typing at four-digit resolution. The number of donors typed differed by locus, with about 629-640 for A, B, C, DRB1 and DQB1, roughly 520 for DQA1, under 610 for DPA1, and some 450 for DPB1. Several DR-DQ haplotypes were handled as single units for association and clustering because linkage in the cohort was strong. Among about 410 genotyped donors of the cohort, an average of roughly 230,000 unique TCR beta nucleotide sequences was sequenced per donor, of which about 19% were non-productive.

What the authors observed across the whole study: A later analysis found that TCR association rates varied across HLA loci, with DRB1 alleles showing the most associated TCRs and HLA-C alleles the fewest. It was suggested by the authors that the approach could potentially be generalized to other disease states and immunological phenotypes. HLA typing was unavailable for some donors at each locus, so association tests used only the typed subset. The classifier was reported to diagnose cytomegalovirus status with high specificity and sensitivity in both the original cohort and the validation cohort. Linkage disequilibrium might explain the correlated functional status among segregating V segments, but an unknown experimental factor could not be ruled out. In an earlier analysis of about 550 of the donors, most TCR beta V segments were observed in productive rearrangements about 87% or about 30% of the time, broadly matching IMGT annotations. In a later analysis, 15,000 to 20,000 TCR beta sequences were associated with specific HLA alleles at a false discovery rate of 0.05. Compared with equally common non-associated chains, HLA-associated TCR beta chains in a later analysis were more clonally expanded and had lower generation probabilities. Presence/absence analyses assumed roughly uniform sequencing depth across donors, an assumption that may not hold. A later analysis reported that several top co-occurrence clusters appeared linked to parvovirus B19, influenza, CMV and Epstein-Barr virus. The study gave a list of some 150 TCR beta chains associated with cytomegalovirus. Three of the identified cytomegalovirus-associated TCR beta chains were confirmed in vitro to be specific for cytomegalovirus antigens. A cluster of highly shared sequence variants was judged likely to represent a technical artifact of the sequencing pipeline. Because counts were too low, about 18 rarely observed V segments, including chromosome 9 orphons, were excluded from the earlier analysis of a few hundred of the donors. Most TCR sequences were observed very rarely across donors, whereas some public TCRs were present in many individuals. In this cohort, only TCR beta chains were sequenced, and detectable features were limited by the absence of alpha or paired-chain data. The only immune exposure information available for the cohort was CMV serostatus. A further reported finding was that TCR beta sequences accurately predicted the HLA-A and HLA-B alleles for most subjects in the first cohort. A later genetic analysis reported fewer N-insertions in productive TCRs among donors in an Asian-associated ancestry cluster than the roughly 700-donor mean. In a later genetic analysis, a missense DCLRE1C variant was associated with V-gene and J-gene trimming of TCR beta chains, and the association was replicated in an independent cohort. The 87-base-pair reads could not distinguish some IMGT-functional V segments, including TRBV6-2 and TRBV6-3, so those segments were excluded. Strong co-occurrence of HLA alleles, especially DR and DQ, made assigning TCR associations to individual alleles difficult. A later analysis found that most CMV-associated TCR beta chains appeared HLA-restricted, with HLA associations seemingly driven largely by CMV exposure.

The library came from the immunoSEQ multiplex PCR assay. A mixture of 60 forward primers for TCR Vbeta segments and 13 reverse primers for TCR Jbeta segments was used in the multiplex PCR. The CDR3 region of rearranged TCR beta genes was amplified from genomic DNA by a multiplex PCR assay. On the Illumina HiSeq System, the amplified TCR beta libraries were sequenced as 87-base-pair reads. Turning to the authors' computational methods: A later analysis tallied around 87 million unique TCR beta chains across the 660 or so repertoires, and 10 million to 11 million of those chains were shared by two or more donors. Raw reads were error-corrected and collapsed into unique sequences by a nearest-neighbor algorithm in which closely related sequences were merged to remove PCR and sequencing errors. To assign V, D and J gene segments, CDR3 sequences were aligned to IMGT reference sequences. For a sequence to be retained, at least a six-nucleotide match to both a V gene segment and a J gene segment was required. Rearrangements were called productive when the CDR3 lacked stop codons and stayed in frame with V and J; all others were non-productive. CDR3 was defined according to IMGT convention as the region running from the second conserved V-encoded cysteine to the conserved J-encoded phenylalanine. The earlier analysis of 587 of the donors excluded any sequence lacking an unambiguous match to a single V gene segment. An earlier analysis of several hundred of the donors called V segments functional above 56.7% productive rearrangements and segregating when the between-donor standard deviation exceeded 5%. A statistical classification framework was built for diagnosing cytomegalovirus status from the catalog of TCR beta chain sequences. V and J gene assignment, in a later analysis, came from comparing TCR nucleotide sequences with IMGT/GENE-DB human TR gene sequences. Using the TCRdist pipeline, a later analysis assigned CDR3 sequences along with most-parsimonious VDJ recombination scenarios. A later analysis defined each TCR beta chain by its CDR3 amino acid sequence plus V-gene family, and excluded reads lacking a unique V-gene family. As a way to deal with suspected cross-contamination and a sequencing artifact, a later analysis dropped 450 to 600 nucleotide sequences that were highly shared and had low generation probability. In a later analysis, a clonal expansion index for each public chain was calculated from normalized within-repertoire ranks of inferred template counts. In a later analysis, generation probabilities were computed with a VDJ recombination model fitted to out-of-frame rearrangements, and the resulting probabilities were checked against IGoR. In a later analysis, hypergeometric tests were used to score TCR-TCR, TCR-HLA and TCR-CMV co-occurrence, with a repertoire-size bias correction applied to TCR pairs. False discovery rates were estimated in a later analysis by permuting HLA or CMV assignments 20 times. A later analysis grouped co-occurring TCRs with DBSCAN, adding TCRdist sequence similarity when clustering within HLA-allele-positive subsets. For co-occurrence clustering, repertoires with fewer than 30,000 or more than 120,000 public chains were excluded, along with four to six repertoires with anomalous nucleotide sharing. The source is immuneACCESS, and TCRdb retained only in-frame sequences with V and J called. Part of the clones is not carried over; for the studies checked, unresolved V genes explain less than half of this, and the remainder is unexplained. The DNA gave D and trimming, while V, J and clone size come from that table. The sample includes fewer than 140,000 clones, with roughly 70% observed a single time. The ten most abundant clones make up 2.5% to 3% of the sample.

Trimmed from V: 0 bases; trimmed from J: 0 bases; junction bases lacking a gene match: 10. From cysteine to phenylalanine, the CDR3 is 19 amino acids long. Only the CDR3 DNA stays, 57 bases, in frame from base 1. Reading the germline V gene gives CDR1 SGHAT and CDR2 FQNNGV. The specimen was PBMCs. The sequence joins TRBV11-2 to TRBJ2-1; TRBD2 lines up with 8 middle nucleotides. This receptor was obtained from a male donor in good health and CMV-seropositive. The DNA is TGTGCCAGCAGCTTAGACGCGGGGGGCCCTCCGAGCTCCTACAATGAGCAGTTCTTC. It codes for CASSLDAGGPPSSYNEQFF.